This entry lists 28 T cell receptor beta chains sequenced from one sample in a study of shared clonotypes between healthy human individuals. Terminally differentiated effector memory CD45RA+ cells were excluded by CCR7 positive selection of CD45RO-negative cells. The table came from immunoSEQ multiplex PCR; TCRdb's copy has only in-frame clones and leaves some out. This sample yields more than 2 million clones, of which over 85% are seen a single time; 1% to 1.3% belongs to the top ten. Sequenced sample: naive CD8+ T cells sorted from blood. These receptors came from a man between 18 and 29 years old in good health.

The genes are TRBV6-1 and TRBJ2-5, with a tentative D call TRBD1 (6 bases). The V end was cut by 3 bases, the J end by 4 bases, with 18 bases between. CDR3 length: 16 residues. The V gene's germline CDR1 is MNHNS and CDR2 SASEGT. The CDR3 DNA reads TGTGCCAGCAGTGAGGGGGCTAGACGGTATGGAGAGACCCAGTACTTC. Translating it yields CASSEGARRYGETQYF.

J is TRBJ2-1 and V is TRBV11-1; tentative D call: TRBD1 (6 bases). With 6 bases removed from V and 5 bases from J, the gap between germline ends came to 11 bases. Germline V gives CDR1 SGHAT, CDR2 FQDESV (reference sequence). This CDR3 region has 13 residues. The CDR3, as DNA: TGTGCCAGCAGGGGGGACAAGGACAATGAGCAGTTCTTC. Translated, it gives CASRGDKDNEQFF.

This clone is a singleton in its sample. The chain combines TRBV9 with TRBJ2-2; D might be TRBD1 or TRBD2, each matching 5 bases. The CDR3 is 16 amino acids. Per germline, CDR1 SGDLS and CDR2 YYNGEE. Trimming removed 3 bases from V and 3 bases from J, with 15 bases in between. The CDR3 spells CASSDPTGPHTGELFF. The DNA of the CDR3 is TGTGCCAGCAGCGACCCCACGGGACCCCACACCGGGGAGCTGTTTTTT.

V usage is TRBV9 and J usage is TRBJ1-2; the match to TRBD1 covers 10 bases. V lost 0 bases to trimming and J lost 2 bases; unmatched junction nucleotides: 7. CDR1 is SGDLS and CDR2 is YYNGEE in the germline V gene. The CDR3 runs 17 residues. The DNA for the CDR3 is TGTGCCAGCAGCGTAGCTCAGGGACAGGGGTGGAACTATGGCTACACCTTC. This gives the protein CASSVAQGQGWNYGYTF.

The chain links TRBV9 to TRBJ1-2; possible D gene TRBD1, 6 bases. This CDR3 is built from 17 residues. Trimming shortened V by 4 bases and J by 2 bases, and 21 bases separated the two germline ends. Looked up from germline, CDR1 is SGDLS and CDR2 is YYNGEE. This CDR3 reads CASSPHPGTPDNYGYTF. The CDR3 DNA follows: TGTGCCAGCAGCCCCCACCCGGGGACACCAGACAACTATGGCTACACCTTC.

The chain carries TRBV7-9 and TRBJ1-1; 9 bases agree with TRBD1. The germline V gene encodes CDR1 SEHNR and CDR2 FQNEAQ (reference sequence). V dropped 4 bases and J dropped 4; count of bases not matched to a gene: 7. The CDR3 is 15 residues long. The CDR3 sequence is CASSSHTGGGTEAFF. As DNA, the CDR3 is TGTGCCAGCAGCTCGCACACAGGGGGCGGCACTGAAGCTTTCTTT.

This clone has just one count. The rearrangement links TRBV6-5 to TRBJ2-2; TRBD2 matches 10 bases. Germline CDR1 and CDR2: MNHEY and SVGAGI. J gave up 6 bases and V 4 bases, and 2 bases lay outside the gene matches. There are 14 residues in the CDR3. DNA for the CDR3: TGTGCCAGCAGTTCTAGCGGGAGAGCCGGGGAGCTGTTTTTT. Its protein product is CASSSSGRAGELFF.

The rearrangement joins TRBV7-9 to TRBJ1-5, with 9 nucleotides matching TRBD1. CDR1 and CDR2 (germline): SEHNR, FQNEAQ (reference sequence). This CDR3 has 17 residues. Trimming took 1 base from V and 9 from J; bases not matched to a gene: 13. CDR3 in DNA: TGTGCCAGCAGCTTAGGATACAGGGGGCCCAAGGGCGGGCCCCAGCATTTT. Translated: CASSLGYRGPKGGPQHF. The entire variable domain, with the rest obtained from reference TRBV7-9 and TRBJ1-5, is as follows: DTGVSQNPRHKITKRGQNVTFRCDPISEHNRLYWYRQTLGQGPEFLTYFQNEAQLEKSRLLSDRFSAERPKGSFSTLEIQRTEQGDSAMYLCASSLGYRGPKGGPQHFGDGTRLSIL.

This clone was counted once. The identical CDR3 is also encoded by other nucleotide sequences in the sample. The rearrangement joins TRBV4-3 to TRBJ2-1; D ambiguous. V was pared by 0 bases and J by 0 bases, with 9 bases between. CDR3 length equals 16 residues. Germline V gene sequence: CDR1 LGHNA, CDR2 YSLEER. The CDR3 region has the DNA TGCGCCAGCAGCCAAGATTTCATAAGCTCCTACAATGAGCAGTTCTTC. It codes for CASSQDFISSYNEQFF.

J is TRBJ2-3 and V is TRBV9, with D unclear. V was trimmed by 4 bases and J by 5 bases, leaving 11 bases between them. The CDR3 contains 13 residues. Per the germline V gene, CDR1 is SGDLS and CDR2 is YYNGEE. CDR3 in amino acids: CASSSLGEDTQYF. The CDR3 region has the DNA TGTGCCAGCAGCTCCCTGGGCGAAGATACGCAGTATTTT.

V gene TRBV19 combines with J gene TRBJ2-7; TRBD2 agrees at 7 bases. This CDR3 comprises 15 residues. CDR1 is LNHDA and CDR2 is SQIVND in the germline V gene (reference sequence). Losses at the gene ends were 1 base for V and 3 bases for J; bases not matched to a gene: 6. The CDR3 spells CASSIVAGDYYEQYF. DNA of the CDR3: TGTGCCAGTAGTATAGTAGCCGGGGACTACTACGAGCAGTACTTC.

The chain recombines TRBV28 with TRBJ2-1, with D possibly TRBD1 on 5 matching bases. Trimming removed 2 bases at V and 7 bases at J, with 15 bases between. This CDR3 spans 15 amino acids. CDR1 is MDHEN, CDR2 SYDVKM, per germline. This CDR3 reads CASSLVGQGVNEQFF. CDR3 DNA sequence: TGTGCCAGCAGTTTAGTGGGCCAGGGTGTAAATGAGCAGTTCTTC. The complete variable domain, with remaining parts taken from reference TRBV28 and TRBJ2-1, reads DVKVTQSSRYLVKRTGEKVFLECVQDMDHENMFWYRQDPGLGLRLIYFSYDVKMKEKGDIPEGYSVSREKKERFSLILESASTNQTSMYLCASSLVGQGVNEQFFGPGTRLTVL.

The chain joins TRBV5-6 to TRBJ2-3; 12 bases fit TRBD2. In germline, CDR1 is SGHDT, CDR2 YYEEEE. V shed 5 bases and J 2 bases; nucleotides not matched to a gene: 6. The CDR3 spans 16 residues. CDR3 loop: CASRSGTSGYTDTQYF. The CDR3 nucleotides are TGTGCCAGCAGGTCCGGGACTAGCGGGTACACAGATACGCAGTATTTT.

In this sample, this clone turned up once. One end of the junction fails to match germline, which may point to a read error. The chain links TRBV2 to TRBJ2-2; D assignment may be TRBD1 or TRBD2 (5 bases each). CDR1 and CDR2 (germline): SNHLY, FYNNEI. CDR3 length: 15 amino acids. DNA of the CDR3: TGTGCCAGCGGTGAGGGGCATCAAGAACCCGGGGAGCTGTTTTTT. This encodes CASGEGHQEPGELFF.

As regards this clone: Other DNA sequences in the sample encode the same CDR3. V is TRBV5-4 and J is TRBJ2-7; the D is unclear. This CDR3 is built from 12 residues. Trimming took 0 bases from V and 6 from J, leaving 7 bases between them. Germline-derived CDR1 and CDR2 are SGHNT and YYREEE (reference sequence). The CDR3 sequence is CASSLGSGEQYF. DNA of the CDR3: TGTGCCAGCAGCTTGGGATCCGGCGAGCAGTACTTC.

The chain combines TRBV28 with TRBJ2-3; 12 bases agree with TRBD2. Trimming removed 6 bases from V and 3 bases from J; junction bases left unmatched: 4. There are 15 residues in the CDR3. CDR1 MDHEN and CDR2 SYDVKM come from the germline V gene. In DNA form, the CDR3 reads TGTGCCAGCAGCCGGGGGACTAGCGGGACAGATACGCAGTATTTT. Translated, it gives CASSRGTSGTDTQYF.

The chain employs TRBV11-1 and TRBJ2-3, with 7 bases identical to TRBD1. This CDR3 has 15 residues. Germline lookup yields CDR1 SGHAT and CDR2 FQDESV (reference sequence). The junction had 7 bases not matched to a gene; V was cut back by 1 base and J by 6 bases. As DNA, the CDR3 is TGTGCCAGCAGCTTAGAGGCAGGGGGTATGGATACGCAGTATTTT. Its protein is CASSLEAGGMDTQYF.

The rearrangement joins TRBV6-5 to TRBJ2-1; 8 bases fit TRBD1. Trimming cost V 8 bases and J 7 bases; bases outside gene matches: 7. Germline assignment: CDR1 MNHEY and CDR2 SVGAGI. The CDR3 length is 13 residues. The CDR3 loop is CASGFRQGNEQFF. The CDR3 DNA reads as TGTGCCAGCGGATTTCGACAGGGGAATGAGCAGTTCTTC.

V gene TRBV1 combines with J gene TRBJ1-6. TRBV1 is a recognized pseudogene. The CDR3 extends over 18 amino acids. This CDR3 is CTSSSSGSQTPPYSPLHF. The CDR3 bases are TGCACCAGCAGCTCTAGCGGGTCCCAAACCCCTCCGTATTCACCCCTCCACTTT.

The chain carries TRBV6-1 and TRBJ2-2; a possible D gene is TRBD1 (6 bases). This CDR3 spans 15 amino acids. CDR1 is MNHNS and CDR2 is SASEGT in the germline V gene. V was shortened by 3 bases and J by 5 bases, with 13 bases between the two germline ends. The CDR3 here is CASSDVRTETGELFF. The CDR3 nucleotides are TGTGCCAGCAGTGATGTCCGGACAGAGACCGGGGAGCTGTTTTTT.

The chain combines TRBV19 with TRBJ2-2, with D unresolved. This CDR3 comprises 15 residues. Germline V gene sequence: CDR1 LNHDA, CDR2 SQIVND (reference sequence). V lost 7 bases to trimming and J lost 6 bases, with 18 bases between them. The CDR3 nucleotides are TGTGCCAGTAATCGGCTCCTGAACGTCCCCGGGGAGCTGTTTTTT. Residues: CASNRLLNVPGELFF. The variable domain in full, completed from reference TRBV19 and TRBJ2-2, reads DGGITQSPKYLFRKEGQNVTLSCEQNLNHDAMYWYRQDPGQGLRLIYYSQIVNDFQKGDIAEGYSVSREKKESFPLTVTSAQKNPTAFYLCASNRLLNVPGELFFGEGSRLTVL.

The chain uses TRBV10-3 and TRBJ2-1, with D tentatively TRBD2 (6 bases). Trimming removed 3 bases at V and 4 bases at J, with 13 bases between. The CDR3 has 15 amino acids. In germline, CDR1 is ENHRY, CDR2 SYGVKD. The CDR3 DNA is TGTGCCATCAGTGACGCGGGAATGGCTTACAATGAGCAGTTCTTC. Encoded protein: CAISDAGMAYNEQFF.

The V call is TRBV28, the J call TRBJ1-4; TRBD1 matches 10 bases. CDR3 size: 15 residues. With 6 bases clipped from V and 5 bases from J, the junction kept 6 bases outside the gene matches. Germline CDR1 is MDHEN and CDR2 is SYDVKM. CDR3 loop: CASRLEDRGNEKLFF. CDR3 nucleotides: TGTGCCAGCAGACTAGAGGACAGGGGGAATGAAAAACTGTTTTTT.

The genes are TRBV4-2 and TRBJ2-1; D is ambiguous. V lost 0 bases to trimming and J lost 8 bases, with 8 bases between them. The length of the CDR3 is 13 residues. Germline assignment: CDR1 LGHNA and CDR2 YNFKEQ. CDR3 amino acids: CASSQDKSDEQFF. The CDR3, as DNA: TGTGCCAGCAGCCAAGATAAGAGCGATGAGCAGTTCTTC.

The J gene is TRBJ2-1, the V gene TRBV30, with D perhaps TRBD2 (6 bases). Germline CDR1 GTSNPN, CDR2 SVGIG (reference sequence). Trimming removed 4 bases at V and 7 bases at J, with 23 bases between. This CDR3 is built from 16 residues. CDR3 sequence: CAWNPLEEGPRNEQFF. The CDR3 nucleotides read TGTGCCTGGAATCCCCTTGAGGAGGGCCCACGTAATGAGCAGTTCTTC.

The chain combines TRBV9 with TRBJ2-2; D remains ambiguous. The CDR3 loop spans 15 amino acids. Germline V CDR1 and CDR2: SGDLS, YYNGEE. V gave up 3 bases and J gave up 0 bases, with 9 bases separating them. The CDR3 DNA sequence: TGTGCCAGCAGCGAACAGCCTACGAACACCGGGGAGCTGTTTTTT. It encodes CASSEQPTNTGELFF.

CDR3 DNA sequence: TGCGCCAGCAGACCAACGACAGGGCGCGGCACCGGGGAGCTGTTTTTT. Its translation is CASRPTTGRGTGELFF. The chain recombines TRBV5-1 with TRBJ2-2; 7 nucleotides align to TRBD1. Germline CDR1 reads SGHRS; CDR2 reads YFSETQ. V dropped 5 bases and J dropped 4; count of bases not matched to a gene: 11. The CDR3 covers 16 residues.

The genes are TRBV9 and TRBJ2-7; the D is unclear. V lost 1 base, J lost 4 bases, and 15 bases lay in between. This CDR3 comprises 15 residues. Germline V gene sequence: CDR1 SGDLS, CDR2 YYNGEE. The CDR3 DNA is TGTGCCAGCAGCGTAAAAAGGGATTCCTTTTACGAGCAGTACTTC. It yields the protein CASSVKRDSFYEQYF.